Listed below are T cell receptor beta chains from one sample, sequenced in a study of blood T cell repertoires in COVID-19. Only in-frame clones appear in the TCRdb table, and some are missing; sequencing was by immunoSEQ multiplex PCR. The sample gives tens of thousands of clones, 89% of which show up once; 25% to 30% is in the top ten. The sequenced sample was peripheral blood. The receptors were sampled from an elderly man with acute or convalescent COVID-19. The CDR3 runs from the conserved cysteine through the conserved F or W. A D gene is named only where the DNA matches it firmly. Size values are once, few and many counts, or a class for expanded clones, and some rows have none.

v_call	j_call	d_call	clone_size	cdr3_aa	cdr3_nt
TRBV10-2	TRBJ2-2	TRBD2	-	CARTPGLAEKTGELFF	TGCGCCAGAACGCCGGGACTAGCGGAGAAGACCGGGGAGCTGTTTTTT
TRBV10-3	TRBJ2-7	TRBD1	-	CATGQGRDEQYF	TGTGCCACCGGACAGGGCCGCGACGAGCAGTACTTC
TRBV4-1	TRBJ2-5	TRBD2	-	CASSQDRGSGIQETQYF	TGCGCCAGCAGCCAAGATCGGGGTAGCGGGATCCAAGAGACCCAGTACTTC
TRBV4-1	TRBJ1-5	-	-	CATGSGQPQHF	TGCGCCACGGGTAGCGGGCAGCCCCAGCATTTT
TRBV30	TRBJ1-1	-	-	CAYERNTEAFF	TGTGCCTATGAGAGGAACACTGAAGCTTTCTTT
TRBV5-1	TRBJ2-3	-	-	CASSLGAGSPDTQYF	TGCGCCAGCAGCTTGGGGGCGGGAAGCCCAGATACGCAGTATTTT
TRBV6-6	TRBJ2-7	TRBD1	-	CASSPSTGVAYEQYF	TGTGCCAGCAGTCCCTCGACAGGGGTGGCCTACGAGCAGTACTTC
TRBV11-3	TRBJ2-1	TRBD2	-	CASSLGAPWRESSYNEQFF	TGTGCCAGCAGCTTAGGGGCCCCTTGGCGGGAGAGTTCCTACAATGAGCAGTTCTTC
TRBV4-2	TRBJ2-1	-	-	CASSQDWGRYNEQFF	TGTGCCAGCAGCCAAGATTGGGGGCGCTACAATGAGCAGTTCTTC
TRBV7-9	TRBJ1-5	TRBD1	-	CASSLGQGGQPQHF	TGTGCCAGCAGCTTAGGACAGGGGGGTCAGCCCCAGCATTTT
TRBV20-1	TRBJ1-4	-	-	CSASRQAEKLFF	TGCAGTGCTAGTAGACAGGCTGAAAAACTGTTTTTT
TRBV28	TRBJ1-2	-	once	CASSSPGGNYGYTF	TGTGCCAGCAGTTCCCCCGGGGGTAACTATGGCTACACCTTC
TRBV11-2	TRBJ2-1	TRBD2	-	CASSWGSSGSGRQFF	TGTGCCAGCAGCTGGGGGTCTAGCGGGAGTGGGAGGCAGTTCTTC
TRBV9	TRBJ1-2	TRBD1	-	CASSGRRTGYFGYTF	TGTGCCAGCAGCGGACGGCGGACAGGGTACTTCGGCTACACCTTC
TRBV10-2	TRBJ2-7	TRBD2	-	CASSESGLADYEQYF	TGCGCCAGCAGTGAGTCAGGACTAGCGGACTACGAGCAGTACTTC
TRBV19	TRBJ2-3	-	-	CASSPRLLAGTDTQYF	TGTGCCAGTAGTCCCCGTCTGCTAGCCGGCACAGATACGCAGTATTTT
TRBV10-1	TRBJ1-2	-	-	CASSATGDYGYTF	TGCGCCAGCAGTGCGACGGGAGACTATGGCTACACCTTC
TRBV12-3/TRBV12-4	TRBJ2-1	TRBD2	once	CASSSLAGEQFF	TGTGCCAGCAGTTCCCTAGCGGGAGAGCAGTTCTTC
TRBV11-2	TRBJ1-1	-	-	CASRRPRDLRNTEAFF	TGTGCCAGCAGACGACCCCGGGATCTAAGGAACACTGAAGCTTTCTTT
TRBV18	TRBJ2-1	TRBD2	-	CASSQTGTSGSVEQFF	TGTGCCAGCTCACAAACCGGGACTAGCGGGAGTGTTGAGCAGTTCTTC
TRBV29-1	TRBJ2-7	TRBD1	-	CSALDRVSYEQYF	TGCAGCGCATTGGACAGGGTGTCCTACGAGCAGTACTTC
TRBV10-3	TRBJ2-1	TRBD2	once	CAISVVGLGLADVYNEQFF	TGTGCCATCAGTGTCGTGGGACTAGGACTAGCGGACGTCTACAATGAGCAGTTCTTC
TRBV19	TRBJ1-5	-	once	CASSSAVSNQPQHF	TGTGCCAGTAGTAGTGCAGTAAGCAATCAGCCCCAGCATTTT
TRBV6-4	TRBJ2-1	TRBD1	-	CASSDGPGGRYNEQFF	TGTGCCAGCAGTGACGGGCCAGGGGGCAGGTACAATGAGCAGTTCTTC
TRBV7-2	TRBJ2-3	TRBD1	-	CASSMQGASTDTQYF	TGTGCCAGCAGCATGCAGGGGGCGAGCACAGATACGCAGTATTTT
TRBV5-1	TRBJ1-1	-	-	CASSLTRSDKAFF	TGCGCCAGCAGCTTGACAAGGTCAGACAAAGCTTTCTTT
TRBV10-3	TRBJ1-5	-	-	CATREGEGGNQPQHF	TGTGCCACCCGGGAGGGGGAAGGCGGCAATCAGCCCCAGCATTTT
TRBV3-1/TRBV3-2	TRBJ1-4	-	-	CASSQQGSYNEKLFF	TGTGCCAGCAGCCAGCAGGGAAGCTATAATGAAAAACTGTTTTTT
TRBV4-1	TRBJ2-7	-	-	CASSPPGGEQYF	TGCGCCAGCAGCCCCCCTGGAGGCGAGCAGTACTTC
TRBV5-6	TRBJ1-5	-	-	CASSLYEGNQPQHF	TGTGCCAGCAGCTTGTACGAGGGCAATCAGCCCCAGCATTTT
TRBV6-6	TRBJ1-5	TRBD1	once	CASSYSGTGPAVPQHF	TGTGCCAGCAGTTACTCGGGGACAGGCCCTGCGGTGCCCCAGCATTTT
TRBV6-6	TRBJ1-5	TRBD1	-	CASSQKGAHQPQHF	TGTGCCAGCAGCCAAAAGGGGGCTCATCAGCCCCAGCATTTT
TRBV2	TRBJ1-3	-	-	CASREKEWGLSGNTIYF	TGTGCCAGCAGGGAGAAAGAATGGGGCCTCTCTGGAAACACCATATATTTT
TRBV5-8	TRBJ2-3	-	-	CASSLRRSDTQYF	TGTGCCAGCAGCTTGCGCAGATCAGATACGCAGTATTTT
TRBV27	TRBJ2-3	TRBD2	-	CASSSYLAGETDTQYF	TGTGCCAGCAGTTCCTACTTAGCGGGAGAGACAGATACGCAGTATTTT
TRBV5-6	TRBJ2-7	TRBD1	-	CASSLLGEGAGSYEQYF	TGTGCCAGCAGCTTGTTAGGAGAGGGGGCAGGGTCCTACGAGCAGTACTTC
TRBV7-9	TRBJ2-2	TRBD2	-	CASSLAAGLAEAGELFF	TGTGCCAGCAGCTTAGCGGCCGGACTAGCGGAGGCCGGGGAGCTGTTTTTT
TRBV24-1	TRBJ1-2	TRBD1	-	CATSDLSTGDSTYGYTF	TGTGCCACCAGTGATTTGTCAACAGGGGATAGCACCTATGGCTACACCTTC